The present TCR beta chain was sequenced within a study of cytomegalovirus exposure and HLA in healthy donors. Findings and limits, study-wide: There were approximately 150 TCR beta chains listed as cytomegalovirus-associated.

Trimming at V came to 1 base and at J to 3 bases, leaving 13 bases not matched to a gene. The CDR3 sequence is 18 residues long. CDR1 KGHSH and CDR2 LQKENI come from the germline V gene. The PCR employed 60 Vbeta primers together with 13 Jbeta primers. Profiled with immunoSEQ multiplex PCR; TCRdb holds only in-frame clones, not every one. The sample yields over 200,000 clones, 75% to 80% seen once. A remark on this clone: Antigen: not known.

This clonotype was obtained from a male donor in good health and CMV-seronegative. The gene calls are TRBV18 and TRBJ1-2; 8 nucleotides line up with TRBD1. Sequenced input: PBMCs. The CDR3 loop is CASSPLITQGAGDYGYTF. In nucleotides, the CDR3 is TGTGCCAGCTCACCACTGATTACCCAGGGGGCCGGGGACTATGGCTACACCTTC.